This T cell receptor beta chain was recovered during a study of control samples from healthy donors and cancer patients (dated by TCRdb to the early 2020s). Libraries were constructed by the immunoSEQ multiplex PCR assay. TCRdb obtained this table from immuneACCESS and retained in-frame rearrangements with V and J assigned. These tables miss some clones; where compared with another copy, unresolved V genes account for less than half of the shortfall, and the remainder is unexplained. The sample records about 92,000 clones, roughly four fifths of which are singletons. Around a tenth of the sample is held by the ten biggest clonotypes. This clone was seen more than once but under ten times. The target of this receptor is not known. No much larger clonotype is one base removed from it; base qualities were not supplied. Other nucleotide sequences in the sample specify the same CDR3. Sample: blood. The sequence was obtained from a woman in her sixties or seventies in good health.

For the CDR3, the sequence is CASSQVRSTGELFF. Read as DNA, the sequence is TGTGCCAGCAGCCAAGTTCGGTCGACCGGGGAGCTGTTTTTT. The rearrangement combines TRBV4-2 with TRBJ2-2; the D gene lacks a confident call. V is cut by 1 base and J by 5 bases, and the space between the germline ends is 8 bases. Based on the germline V gene, the CDR1 and CDR2 sequences are LGHNA and YNFKEQ. The CDR3 holds 14 amino acids from the cysteine to the phenylalanine. This entry keeps only the CDR3 DNA: 42 bases, framed from base 1.